The source of this T cell receptor beta chain is a study of cytomegalovirus exposure and HLA in healthy donors. Regarding the study as a whole: Researchers counted approximately 160 TCR beta chains as cytomegalovirus-associated. Reportedly, a later analysis found an Asian-associated ancestry cluster had fewer N-insertions than the roughly 700-donor mean. As a later analysis revealed, the rate of TCR association differed by HLA locus, with DRB1 most and HLA-C fewest.

V shed 2 bases and J shed 1 base, with 13 bases lying between them. The CDR3 runs 16 residues. Looked up from germline, CDR1 is MDHEN and CDR2 is SYDVKM. The PCR used 60 Vbeta and 13 Jbeta primers. Assay: immunoSEQ multiplex PCR; the TCRdb copy retains only in-frame clones and omits some. The sample yields around 150,000 clones, about two thirds seen once. Though probably carrying unrecorded immune exposures, donors were nominally healthy at sampling. Concerning this clone: Antigen: not known.

The gene calls are TRBV28 and TRBJ2-3, with D tentatively TRBD1 (5 bases). The sequenced material came from PBMCs. The TCR was taken from a man under 40 in good health and CMV-seropositive. CDR3 nucleotide sequence: TGTGCCAGCAGTTTAGACCGGACAATGGGCACAGATACGCAGTATTTT. Its translation: CASSLDRTMGTDTQYF.